These 29 T cell receptor beta chains came from one sample sequenced in a study of molecular identifiers for immune sequencing clone quantification. MiXCR, applied by TCRdb to the PCR reads, yields one record per CDR3 protein. The sample lists some 100,000 distinct CDR3 sequences, roughly 38% occurring once. Sequencing input: naive CD8+ T cells from blood, with Jurkat cell RNA spiked in. Subset given: FACS-sorted CD8+CD4-CCR7+CD45RA+ naive T cells. The receptors shown here come from a human donor in good health. Some libraries in this study had Jurkat cell RNA spiked in.

The rearrangement uses TRBV28 and TRBJ2-5; 8 bases fit TRBD2. V lost 8 bases to trimming and J lost 4 bases; unmatched junction nucleotides: 15. The CDR3 has 16 residues. In germline, CDR1 is MDHEN, CDR2 SYDVKM. The chain's CDR3 is CASGSTGLAGGETQYF. In nucleotides, the CDR3 is TGTGCCAGCGGTTCAACGGGCTTGGCGGGAGGAGAGACCCAGTACTTC.

This chain links TRBV28 with TRBJ1-5; possible D gene TRBD1, 6 bases. Germline assignment: CDR1 MDHEN and CDR2 SYDVKM. This CDR3 region has 14 residues. V lost 3 bases to trimming and J lost 7 bases, with 13 bases between them. In DNA, the CDR3 is TGTGCCAGCAGTTTCCTTACAGGGAGCCAGCCCCAGCATTTT. As protein: CASSFLTGSQPQHF.

As to this clonotype: A junction boundary mismatches the germline segment, possibly from a read error. The chain employs TRBV11-2 and TRBJ2-3; 8 bases are a match to TRBD1. The CDR3 totals 15 residues. Germline V lookup: CDR1 SGHAT, CDR2 FQNNGV. In DNA form, the CDR3 reads TGTGCCAGCAGCCCCGGGGCAGGGGGCGCGGTTACGCATTATTTT. Protein: CASSPGAGGAVTHYF.

This clonotype was observed many times. The chain joins TRBV7-8 to TRBJ2-2; D is tentatively TRBD1 or TRBD2 (5 bases each). The CDR3 spans 14 residues. From germline, CDR1 is SGHVS and CDR2 FQNEAQ. Trimming cost V 3 bases and J 10 bases, with 15 bases left between them. CDR3 sequence reads: CASSLLTGLQELFF. CDR3 bases: TGTGCCAGCAGCTTGCTCACAGGACTCCAGGAGCTGTTTTTT.

This clonotype was seen only a few times. The V and J genes are TRBV20-1 and TRBJ2-7, with TRBD1 matching 9 bases. The CDR3 consists of 17 residues. J gave up 7 bases and V 1 base, and 17 bases lay outside the gene matches. Germline V gene lookup returns CDR1 DFQATT and CDR2 SNEGSKA (reference sequence). The chain's CDR3 is CSARVGQGQPTLREQYF. The DNA for the CDR3 is TGCAGTGCTAGAGTAGGACAGGGGCAACCGACCTTAAGGGAGCAGTACTTC.

Concerning this clonotype: One end of the junction is discordant with germline, which a read error may explain. This chain joins TRBV7-9 and TRBJ2-7; unclear D gene. Germline CDR1 SEHNR, CDR2 FQNEAQ (reference sequence). CDR3 length equals 14 residues. DNA for the CDR3: TGTGCCAGCAGCCCCAGCCAGCGTACCTACGCGCAGTACTTC. Its translation: CASSPSQRTYAQYF.

The chain carries TRBV9 and TRBJ1-1, with 7 bases identical to TRBD1. The J segment lost 5 bases and the V segment lost 4 bases, leaving 11 bases of the junction unmatched. Germline CDR1 is SGDLS and CDR2 is YYNGEE. This CDR3 has 15 amino acids. The CDR3 sequence is CASSFGTEGDTEAFF. The CDR3 nucleotides read TGTGCCAGCAGCTTTGGGACAGAGGGGGATACTGAAGCTTTCTTT.

This chain uses TRBV7-9 with TRBJ2-3; D is ambiguous. The V end was cut by 5 bases, the J end by 9 bases, with 15 bases between. CDR1 is SEHNR, CDR2 FQNEAQ, per germline (reference sequence). CDR3 length: 13 amino acids. The CDR3 sequence: CASSGFSEVTQYF. The CDR3 DNA follows: TGTGCCAGCAGCGGGTTCTCCGAGGTAACGCAGTATTTT. Combining the CDR3 with reference TRBV7-9 and TRBJ2-3 gives the whole variable domain DTGVSQNPRHKITKRGQNVTFRCDPISEHNRLYWYRQTLGQGPEFLTYFQNEAQLEKSRLLSDRFSAERPKGSFSTLEIQRTEQGDSAMYLCASSGFSEVTQYFGPGTRLTVL.

This chain links TRBV4-2 with TRBJ2-3; D unclear. The CDR3 is 14 amino acids. V was pared by 1 base and J by 5 bases, with 10 bases between. Germline values: CDR1 LGHNA, CDR2 YNFKEQ. CDR3 in DNA: TGTGCCAGCAGCCAAGTATGGGCCGGAGATACGCAGTATTTT. Translation: CASSQVWAGDTQYF.

This clonotype was seen more than once but under ten times. The V gene is TRBV28, the J gene TRBJ2-3, with 7 bases that match TRBD2. Trimming cost V 5 bases and J 11 bases; bases outside gene matches: 16. The CDR3 spans 15 residues. Germline V gene sequence: CDR1 MDHEN, CDR2 SYDVKM. CDR3: CASSEDRGVVMGQYF. CDR3 bases: TGTGCCAGCAGTGAGGACCGGGGGGTGGTGATGGGGCAGTATTTT. The full variable domain, rest sourced from reference TRBV28 and TRBJ2-3, is DVKVTQSSRYLVKRTGEKVFLECVQDMDHENMFWYRQDPGLGLRLIYFSYDVKMKEKGDIPEGYSVSREKKERFSLILESASTNQTSMYLCASSEDRGVVMGQYFGPGTRLTVL.

This clonotype was detected a few times. The chain recombines TRBV6-2 or TRBV6-3 with TRBJ2-2; unclear D gene. V lost 5 bases and J lost 6, with 10 bases in between. The CDR3 has 13 residues. Germline V gene sequence: CDR1 MNHEY, CDR2 SVGEGT. CDR3 coding DNA: TGTGCCAGCAGTGATTGGTTCCCCGGGGAGCTGTTTTTT. Translating it yields CASSDWFPGELFF.

As for this clonotype: With a much larger clone just one base away, this may be a read error. The chain carries TRBV7-2 and TRBJ2-1, with D possibly matching TRBD2 (5 bases). The CDR3 consists of 15 residues. Germline V lookup: CDR1 SGHTA, CDR2 FQGNSA. The CDR3 DNA follows: TGTGCCAGCAGCACCGTAGCGTTCCCCTACAATGAGCAGTCCTTC. Amino acid sequence: CASSTVAFPYNEQSF.

This chain links TRBV19 with TRBJ1-2, with 9 bases lining up with TRBD1. Per the germline V gene, CDR1 is LNHDA and CDR2 is SQIVND (reference sequence). The CDR3 extends over 14 amino acids. With 4 bases clipped from V and 8 bases from J, the junction kept 8 bases outside the gene matches. CDR3 nucleotides: TGTGCCAGTAGTACCCAAGGGACAGGGAACGGCTACACCTTC. It specifies CASSTQGTGNGYTF.

Regarding this clonotype: A much bigger clone sits one base away, suggesting this may be a read error. This sequence joins TRBV12-3 or TRBV12-4 and TRBJ2-1; tentative D call: TRBD2 (6 bases). The CDR3 loop spans 14 amino acids. The CDR3 here is CASLRDFSHNEQFF. CDR3 DNA sequence: TGTGCCAGCCTCCGGGACTTCTCCCACAATGAGCAGTTCTTC.

This clonotype was seen a handful of times. The V and J genes are TRBV12-3 or TRBV12-4 and TRBJ2-3; possibly TRBD1 for D (6 bases). V lost 5 bases, J lost 6 bases, and 15 bases lay in between. The CDR3 loop spans 14 amino acids. Written as DNA, the CDR3 is TGTGCCAGCAGTCTGACAGGTCCAGGGGATACGCAGTATTTT. Translated: CASSLTGPGDTQYF.

With regard to this clonotype: Germline and junction disagree at one end, which may indicate a read error. The chain uses TRBV4-3 and TRBJ2-3, with 7 positions matching TRBD2. Germline CDR1 and CDR2: LGHNA and YSLEER. The CDR3 length is 21 residues. The CDR3 nucleotides read TGCGCCAGCAGCCAAAGAGGGAGGCTAGCGGCGATACCAGCTAGCACAGCTACGCAGTATTTT. Its protein product is CASSQRGRLAAIPASTATQYF.

This sequence joins TRBV6-5 and TRBJ2-7; 10 positions agree with TRBD1. Trimming removed 6 bases from V and 2 bases from J; junction bases left unmatched: 7. CDR3 length equals 15 residues. Germline-derived CDR1 and CDR2 are MNHEY and SVGAGI. CDR3 protein: CASSFGQGVTYEQYF. DNA of the CDR3: TGTGCCAGCAGCTTCGGACAGGGGGTTACCTACGAGCAGTACTTC.

This clonotype was picked up many times. The genes are TRBV12-3 or TRBV12-4 and TRBJ2-7, with D possibly matching TRBD1 (7 bases). This CDR3 spans 12 amino acids. V lost 7 bases and J 5 bases, leaving 12 bases between the germline ends. The CDR3 coding sequence is TGTGCCAGCACCCCAGGGGGGAACGAGCAGTACTTC. Residues: CASTPGGNEQYF.

This clonotype was counted a few times. The CDR3 DNA reads as TGTGCCAGCAGTTTATCCGTAGGGAGAGGTCCTGGGTTCTTC. It translates to CASSLSVGRGPGFF. This rearrangement joins TRBV28 to TRBJ2-1; tentative D call: TRBD2 (5 bases). There are 14 residues in the CDR3. The V gene lost 1 base and the J gene lost 15 bases, with 19 bases spanning the gap. The germline V gene has CDR1 MDHEN and CDR2 SYDVKM.

Comments on this clonotype: Given a much more abundant clone one base away, this may be a read error. The chain carries TRBV7-9 and TRBJ2-1; D remains ambiguous. The CDR3 covers 15 residues. The germline CDR1 and CDR2 sequences are SEHNR and FQNEAQ (reference sequence). DNA for the CDR3: TGTGCCAGCAAAGGATTCGCAGCCCGAGACAATGAGCTGTTCTTC. This translates into CASKGFAARDNELFF.

The chain joins TRBV5-3 to TRBJ2-7; 8 nucleotides agree with TRBD1. TRBV5-3 is marked as an open reading frame, function uncertain. J lost 3 bases, V lost 8 bases, and 19 bases had no gene match. This CDR3 spans 17 amino acids. The CDR3 spells CASSPCGAGTGYYEQYF. DNA for the CDR3: TGTGCCAGCAGCCCATGTGGTGCCGGGACAGGTTACTACGAGCAGTACTTC.

With respect to this clonotype: Just one base apart from a much larger clone, this may be a read error. This chain links TRBV7-9 with TRBJ1-4; D possibly corresponds to TRBD1 (5 bases). Germline V gene sequence: CDR1 SEHNR, CDR2 FQNEAQ (reference sequence). Trimming pared 4 bases from V and 5 bases from J, leaving 11 bases between. This CDR3 has 14 residues. CDR3 nucleotide sequence: TGTGCCAGCAGCTCCGCACAGGAAAATGAAAAACTGTTTTTT. This codes for CASSSAQENEKLFF.

The chain links TRBV12-3 or TRBV12-4 to TRBJ2-1; perhaps TRBD1 as D (6 bases). V lost 5 bases to trimming and J lost 4 bases, with 18 bases between them. The CDR3 contains 16 residues. The CDR3 sequence is CASSDHPGAHYNEQFF. In DNA, the CDR3 is TGTGCCAGCAGTGATCACCCAGGGGCCCATTACAATGAGCAGTTCTTC.

This sequence joins TRBV5-1 and TRBJ2-3; 9 nucleotides match TRBD1. The germline CDR1 and CDR2 sequences are SGHRS and YFSETQ. The CDR3 runs to 14 residues. The trim removed 4 bases at V and 2 bases at J, leaving 2 bases unmatched. Written as DNA, the CDR3 is TGCGCCAGCAGCCGGACAGGGGTCACAGATACGCAGTATTTT. Protein product: CASSRTGVTDTQYF.

The table lists this clonotype with many counts. The genes are TRBV5-4 and TRBJ1-5; D gene ambiguous. Germline CDR1 and CDR2: SGHNT and YYREEE (reference sequence). The CDR3 is 14 amino acids. V was pared by 1 base and J by 4 bases, with 9 bases between. The CDR3 DNA reads TGTGCCAGCAGCTTGATGGGGTCTAATCAGCCCCAGCATTTT. Translation: CASSLMGSNQPQHF.

This clonotype has ten or more counts. This sequence joins TRBV20-1 and TRBJ2-7; TRBD2 aligns across 9 bases. The V and J ends lost 5 bases and 5 bases, in that order; junction bases with no gene match: 4. Germline assignment: CDR1 DFQATT and CDR2 SNEGSKA (reference sequence). The CDR3 has 12 residues. CDR3: CSALSGSHEQYF. In nucleotides, the CDR3 is TGCAGTGCTCTTAGCGGGAGTCACGAGCAGTACTTC.

Worth noting for this clonotype: An end of the junction does not agree with germline; a read error may underlie this. The genes are TRBV25-1 and TRBJ1-5, with a possible D match to TRBD1 (6 bases). The CDR3 is made up of 13 amino acids. The germline V gene encodes CDR1 MGHDK and CDR2 SYGVNS. DNA for the CDR3: TGTGCCAGCAGTCCTAGGGGGAATCAGCTCCAGCATTTT. Its translation: CASSPRGNQLQHF.

As to this clonotype: The germline gene is not matched at one end of the junction; a read error may be the cause. V and J are TRBV28 and TRBJ2-7, with 7 positions matching TRBD1. Germline V gives CDR1 MDHEN, CDR2 SYDVKM. The CDR3 runs to 16 residues. The CDR3 spells CDSSLLGRGLVYEQYF. CDR3 coding DNA: TGTGACAGCAGTTTACTCGGCAGGGGGTTGGTATACGAGCAGTACTTC. The whole variable domain, remainder taken from reference TRBV28 and TRBJ2-7, is DVKVTQSSRYLVKRTGEKVFLECVQDMDHENMFWYRQDPGLGLRLIYFSYDVKMKEKGDIPEGYSVSREKKERFSLILESASTNQTSMYLCDSSLLGRGLVYEQYFGPGTRLTVT.

V is TRBV28 and J is TRBJ2-7; D perhaps matches TRBD2 (5 bases). CDR1 MDHEN and CDR2 SYDVKM come from the germline V gene. The CDR3 runs to 14 residues. Between the trimmed V and J ends, which lost 2 bases and 7 bases, there was a span of 15 bases. For the CDR3, the DNA is TGTGCCAGCAGTTTAATTGAGAGGGTGGAGGAGCAGTACTTC. Translation: CASSLIERVEEQYF.